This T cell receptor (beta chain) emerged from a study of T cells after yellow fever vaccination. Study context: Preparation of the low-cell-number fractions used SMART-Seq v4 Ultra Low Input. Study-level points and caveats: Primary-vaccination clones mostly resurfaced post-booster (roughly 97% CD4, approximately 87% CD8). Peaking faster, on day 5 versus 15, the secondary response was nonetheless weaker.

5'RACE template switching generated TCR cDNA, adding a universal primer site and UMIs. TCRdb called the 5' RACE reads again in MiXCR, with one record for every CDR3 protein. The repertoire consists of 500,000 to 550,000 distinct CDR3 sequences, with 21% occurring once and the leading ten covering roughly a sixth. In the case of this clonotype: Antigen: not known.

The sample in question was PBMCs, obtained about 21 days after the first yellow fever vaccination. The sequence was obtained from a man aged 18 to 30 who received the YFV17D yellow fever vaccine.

The CDR3 DNA reads as TGCGCCAGCAGCCAAGAGGCGGATACCTACAATGAGCAGTTCTTC. This sequence encodes CASSQEADTYNEQFF. The chain joins TRBV4-3 to TRBJ2-1; no definite D call. The CDR3 has 15 amino acids. Trimming shortened V by 0 bases and J by 2 bases, and 8 bases separated the two germline ends. The germline CDR1 and CDR2 sequences are LGHNA and YSLEER.